Each of the 14 T cell receptor beta chains below was sequenced from the same sample in a study of blood T cell repertoires in COVID-19. The table came from immunoSEQ multiplex PCR; TCRdb's copy has only in-frame clones and leaves some out. The sample has around 480,000 clones, approximately 88% seen once. The material sequenced was peripheral blood. The source is a woman between 45 and 65 years old with COVID-19, enrolled during active disease.

This chain links TRBV11-1 with TRBJ1-1; D is undetermined. Germline V lookup: CDR1 SGHAT, CDR2 FQDESV (reference sequence). V lost 1 base, J lost 1 base, and 10 bases lay in between. CDR3 length: 15 amino acids. CDR3: CASSLETEGNTEAFF. CDR3 DNA sequence: TGTGCCAGCAGCTTAGAGACCGAGGGGAACACTGAAGCTTTCTTT.

The rearrangement joins TRBV10-1 to TRBJ2-3, with TRBD2 matching 12 bases. The V and J ends lost 6 bases and 0 bases, in that order; junction bases with no gene match: 7. Germline loops: CDR1 WNHNN, CDR2 SYGVQD (reference sequence). The CDR3 is 17 residues long. The CDR3 nucleotides are TGCGCCAGCAGCCCCTGGACTAGCGGGGCTAGCACAGATACGCAGTATTTT. Translating it yields CASSPWTSGASTDTQYF.

The rearrangement links TRBV5-4 to TRBJ2-7; a weak D match, TRBD1 (5 bases). The V gene's germline CDR1 is SGHNT and CDR2 YYREEE (reference sequence). CDR3 length: 17 residues. Trimming took 4 bases from V and 2 from J, leaving 22 bases between them. CDR3 in amino acids: CASSTQRRAQGTYEQYF. CDR3 DNA: TGTGCCAGCAGCACACAACGACGAGCCCAGGGAACCTACGAGCAGTACTTC.

The chain links TRBV4-1 to TRBJ1-2; D possibly corresponds to TRBD1 (6 bases). Germline V CDR1 and CDR2: MGHRA, YSYEKL. This CDR3 comprises 15 residues. V gave up 0 bases and J gave up 2 bases, with 10 bases separating them. CDR3 sequence reads: CASSQDRGANYGYTF. For the CDR3, the DNA is TGCGCCAGCAGCCAAGATCGGGGGGCCAACTATGGCTACACCTTC.

This rearrangement joins TRBV5-4 to TRBJ2-4; D is unresolved. Germline-derived CDR1 and CDR2 are SGHNT and YYREEE (reference sequence). This CDR3 is built from 14 residues. Between the trimmed V and J ends, which lost 3 bases and 1 base, there was a span of 8 bases. CDR3 protein: CASSSPRAKNIQYF. The CDR3 region has the DNA TGTGCCAGCAGCTCGCCTCGGGCCAAAAACATTCAGTACTTC.

The gene calls are TRBV6-5 and TRBJ1-4; maybe TRBD1 (5 bases). The V end lost 11 bases, the J end lost 4 bases, and 20 bases lay between the germline ends. CDR1 is MNHEY, CDR2 SVGAGI, per germline. This CDR3 spans 15 amino acids. The CDR3 sequence is CAHSSRGSGNEKLFF. CDR3 DNA: TGTGCCCACTCGTCCCGGGGGAGTGGTAATGAAAAACTGTTTTTT.

The rearrangement joins TRBV30 to TRBJ1-2; 7 nucleotides align to TRBD1. The germline V gene has CDR1 GTSNPN and CDR2 SVGIG (reference sequence). J was trimmed by 4 bases and V by 3 bases; bases with no gene match: 8. This CDR3 region has 14 residues. The CDR3: CAWSTDRVGYGYTF. The CDR3 bases are TGTGCCTGGAGCACCGACAGGGTCGGCTATGGCTACACCTTC.

This clone appeared a single time. CDR3 loop: CASSGQNRDNSYEQYF. The CDR3 bases are TGTGCCAGCAGCGGACAGAATAGGGACAACTCCTACGAGCAGTACTTC. The chain recombines TRBV6-6 with TRBJ2-7; TRBD1 might be the D (6 bases). Germline CDR1 MNHNY, CDR2 SVGAGI (reference sequence). The CDR3 is made up of 16 amino acids. The germline V and J ends were trimmed by 6 bases and 0 bases, with 18 bases remaining between them.

This clone turned up a few times. The chain couples TRBV6-5 to TRBJ1-2; D ambiguous. The CDR3 spans 13 residues. V lost 7 bases and J 8 bases, leaving 17 bases between the germline ends. CDR1 MNHEY and CDR2 SVGAGI come from the germline V gene. For the CDR3, the DNA is TGTGCCAGCACCGGGCCGAGGGATGGAGGCTACACCTTC. Its protein is CASTGPRDGGYTF.

In DNA form, the CDR3 reads TGTGCCAGCAGCTTAGTAGACCCTCTAGCGGGGGCCTCCTACGAGCAGTACTTC. It encodes CASSLVDPLAGASYEQYF. V is TRBV7-3 and J is TRBJ2-7; 10 nucleotides line up with TRBD2. V trimming: 2 bases; J trimming: 0 bases; junction bases outside the gene matches: 10. Germline CDR1 SGHTA, CDR2 FQGTGA. This CDR3 comprises 18 residues.

V is TRBV6-5 and J is TRBJ1-1; no clear D gene. The V end was cut by 7 bases, the J end by 8 bases, with 17 bases between. Germline assignment: CDR1 MNHEY and CDR2 SVGAGI. The CDR3 is 13 amino acids. CDR3 nucleotide sequence: TGTGCCAGCATTCCGACCGGGATAAGGGAAGCTTTCTTT. It codes for CASIPTGIREAFF.

In this sample, this clone turned up once. The J gene is TRBJ2-7, the V gene TRBV5-1; D is possibly TRBD1 (6 bases). This CDR3 comprises 15 residues. Germline V gene data show CDR1 as SGHRS and CDR2 as YFSETQ. Trimming removed 4 bases from V and 5 bases from J, with 19 bases in between. CDR3 sequence (DNA): TGCGCCAGCAGCACAACGACAGGACGGGACGACGAGCAGTACTTC. Amino acid sequence: CASSTTTGRDDEQYF.

This rearrangement joins TRBV19 to TRBJ1-2; 7 bases line up with TRBD1. The V segment lost 4 bases and the J segment 5 bases; nucleotides outside the gene matches: 7. This CDR3 is 14 amino acids long. The germline V gene encodes CDR1 LNHDA and CDR2 SQIVND (reference sequence). CDR3: CASSTPRDSYGYTF. DNA for the CDR3: TGTGCCAGTAGTACCCCCCGGGACAGTTATGGCTACACCTTC.

The chain links TRBV14 to TRBJ1-2; possibly TRBD1 for D (6 bases). This CDR3 is 12 amino acids long. The germline V gene has CDR1 SGHDN and CDR2 FVKESK. With 5 bases removed from V and 8 bases from J, the gap between germline ends came to 12 bases. The CDR3 sequence is CASSLQGRGYTF. The CDR3 nucleotides read TGTGCCAGCAGCTTACAGGGACGGGGCTACACCTTC.